The rows below give T cell receptor beta chains drawn from one sample of a study of cytomegalovirus exposure and HLA in healthy donors. Some clones are missing from TCRdb's copy, which holds only in-frame ones; the method was immunoSEQ multiplex PCR. The top ten clones hold under 6% of a sample with 90,000 or so clones, around three fifths of them seen once. The source material was PBMCs. These receptors were taken from a boy between 10 and 17 years old in good health and CMV-seropositive. Each CDR3 is given with its conserved first and last residue. Each record gives: V gene, clone size, D gene, J gene, CDR3 DNA, CDR3 protein. A D gene is named only where the DNA matches it firmly. Clone size is given for some rows only: seen once, a few or many times, or a class if the clone is expanded.

TRBV30	-	TRBD2	TRBJ2-1	TGTGCCGGACGGGGACTAGCGGGGGGAAACTCCTACAATGAGCAGTTCTTC	CAGRGLAGGNSYNEQFF
TRBV19	-	-	TRBJ1-4	TGTGCCAGTAGTATGCAGGGAGGAACTAATGAAAAACTGTTTTTT	CASSMQGGTNEKLFF
TRBV4-1	few	-	TRBJ2-7	TGCGCCAGCAGCCGAAAGACGGTAGGAGGCGAGCAGTACTTC	CASSRKTVGGEQYF
TRBV30	-	-	TRBJ2-2	TGTGCCCAAAACTTCGCGAACACCGGGGAGCTGTTTTTT	CAQNFANTGELFF
TRBV25-1	-	-	TRBJ1-2	TGTGCCAGCAGTGTGGGACACCTTAATGATTATGGCTACACCTTC	CASSVGHLNDYGYTF
TRBV7-9	few	-	TRBJ2-3	TGTGCCAGCAGCCCCAGACAGACGAGAGATACGCAGTATTTT	CASSPRQTRDTQYF
TRBV5-1	-	TRBD2	TRBJ2-3	TGCGCCAGCAGCTTGGGACTAGCGGGAGTTCATACGCAGTATTTT	CASSLGLAGVHTQYF
TRBV30	few	-	TRBJ2-1	TGTGCCTGGCGGGAGCGGAACAATGAGCAGTTCTTC	CAWRERNNEQFF
TRBV18	-	TRBD1	TRBJ2-7	TGTGCCAGCTCATCCTTGACCCCCGGACAGGGGCACGAGCAGTACTTC	CASSSLTPGQGHEQYF
TRBV7-2	-	TRBD1	TRBJ1-5	TGTGCCAGCAGCAGTTGGACAGGGCTCAATCAGCCCCAGCATTTT	CASSSWTGLNQPQHF
TRBV30	once	-	TRBJ1-5	TGTGCCTGGAGCACAGCTCTTGGGGCGAATCAGCCCCAGCATTTT	CAWSTALGANQPQHF
TRBV30	-	TRBD2	TRBJ2-5	TGTGCCTGGGCCGGGGGGGAGATGGGAAGGGAGACCCAGTACTTC	CAWAGGEMGRETQYF
TRBV9	-	TRBD2	TRBJ2-1	TGTGCCAGCAGTCTTTCAGCCTCGGGCGGGAGATACAATGAGCAGTTCTTC	CASSLSASGGRYNEQFF
TRBV2	-	-	TRBJ1-5	TGTGCCAGCAGTGAAGCTGGCAGGGCAAGACATTTT	CASSEAGRARHF
TRBV5-1	-	-	TRBJ2-7	TGCGCCAGCAGCTCTAGTTACGAGCAGTACTTC	CASSSSYEQYF
TRBV11-3	-	TRBD2	TRBJ2-7	TGTGCCAGCAGCTTATCTAGCGGAAACGAGCAGTACTTC	CASSLSSGNEQYF
TRBV9	-	TRBD2	TRBJ2-3	TGTGCCAGCAGCCATGGACTAGTCAGGCAGGATACGCAGTATTTT	CASSHGLVRQDTQYF
TRBV5-1	once	-	TRBJ2-3	TGCGCCAGCCTCGGGTGGGATACGCAGTATTTT	CASLGWDTQYF
TRBV7-7	-	TRBD1	TRBJ2-7	TGTGCCAGCAGCTTGGGACAGGGCTTCTCCTACGAGCAGTACTTC	CASSLGQGFSYEQYF
TRBV7-7	-	-	TRBJ2-5	TGTGCTAGCAGCTCTGTCAGCGGGCCCCAAGAGACCCAGTACTTC	CASSSVSGPQETQYF
TRBV7-9	few	-	TRBJ1-4	TGTGCCAGCAGCCCAAGAGGTCGTGCTAATGAAAAACTGTTTTTT	CASSPRGRANEKLFF
TRBV7-8	-	TRBD2	TRBJ2-3	TGTGCCAGCCGGACGGGAGGGGGCACAGATACGCAGTATTTT	CASRTGGGTDTQYF
TRBV7-9	few	-	TRBJ2-1	TGTGCCAGCACCCCCTCGCGGGCTCCGTCCGTAGGTGAGCAGTTCTTC	CASTPSRAPSVGEQFF
TRBV4-3	few	-	TRBJ2-7	TGCGCCAGCAGCCAAACACCAGGGCGCGAGCAGTACTTC	CASSQTPGREQYF
TRBV27	-	TRBD1	TRBJ1-6	TGTGCCAGCAGACGGGACAGGGGAAACTCACCCCTCCACTTT	CASRRDRGNSPLHF
TRBV6-1	-	-	TRBJ2-7	TGTGCCAGCAGTGTTACCTATCCCTCCGAGCAGTACTTC	CASSVTYPSEQYF
TRBV2	-	-	TRBJ2-3	TGTGCCAGCAGTCGAACGCCGGTGGATACGCAGTATTTT	CASSRTPVDTQYF
TRBV2	-	TRBD2	TRBJ2-7	TGTGCCAGCATCTTGGGACTAGCGGGGGGCTACGAGCAGTACTTC	CASILGLAGGYEQYF
TRBV7-2	-	-	TRBJ2-5	TGTGCCAGCAGCTTTTTGGGCGTATCACAAGAGACCCAGTACTTC	CASSFLGVSQETQYF
TRBV6-5	-	-	TRBJ2-7	TGTGCCAGCAGTTTGCGACAGGGACTCTACGAGCAGTACTTC	CASSLRQGLYEQYF
TRBV9	-	-	TRBJ1-2	TGTGCCAGCAGTCCCCTGGCAACTAACTATGGCTACACCTTC	CASSPLATNYGYTF